The 25 T cell receptor beta chains given below trace back to one sample, sequenced in a study of shared clonotypes between healthy human individuals. Data came from immunoSEQ multiplex PCR; TCRdb stores just in-frame clones and leaves some out. The sample lists about 2.3 million clones, roughly 93% occurring once. Sequencing was carried out using naive CD4+ T cells from PBMCs. Subset denoted: CD45RA+ positively selected. The receptors come from a man between 18 and 35 years old in good health. Some clones in this sample may be carry-over from other donors' samples.

The chain recombines TRBV14 with TRBJ2-2, with TRBD2 identical over 10 bases. Germline trimming cut 4 bases from V and 5 bases from J; bases unmatched to any gene: 10. The CDR3 spans 17 residues. Germline V gives CDR1 SGHDN, CDR2 FVKESK. The CDR3 region has the DNA TGTGCCAGCAGCCGACCCCTCCTAGCGGGAGTGACCGGGGAGCTGTTTTTT. Protein sequence: CASSRPLLAGVTGELFF.

The chain links TRBV5-6 to TRBJ2-7; tentative D call: TRBD2 (5 bases). Germline CDR1 is SGHDT and CDR2 is YYEEEE. The CDR3 is made up of 12 amino acids. Trimming left V 4 bases short and J 6 bases short, with 11 bases between. The CDR3 spells CASSLRGAEQYF. The CDR3 coding sequence is TGTGCCAGCAGCCTCCGGGGAGCCGAGCAGTACTTC.

The V and J genes are TRBV11-2 and TRBJ1-1; no clear D. V dropped 3 bases and J dropped 1 base, with 9 bases sitting between them. From germline, CDR1 is SGHAT and CDR2 FQNNGV. This CDR3 comprises 14 residues. The CDR3 nucleotides are TGTGCCAGCAGCTTTTCAGTCGAGAACACTGAAGCTTTCTTT. Protein product: CASSFSVENTEAFF.

The chain recombines TRBV2 with TRBJ2-2; tentatively, D is TRBD1 (7 bases). The CDR3 extends over 17 amino acids. Germline V gene sequence: CDR1 SNHLY, CDR2 FYNNEI. Trimming pared 8 bases from V and 1 base from J, leaving 20 bases between. In DNA, the CDR3 is TGTGCCAGCCCGAAAATAGGGGGCGGGAAGAACACCGGGGAGCTGTTTTTT. It codes for CASPKIGGGKNTGELFF.

Worth noting for this clone: This specimen includes other DNA sequences encoding the same CDR3. The rearrangement uses TRBV18 and TRBJ2-7; D remains ambiguous. V was cut by 2 bases and J by 0 bases, with 5 bases left in between. The CDR3 spans 13 residues. Germline values: CDR1 KGHSH, CDR2 LQKENI. This CDR3 reads CASSPTDSYEQYF. For the CDR3, the DNA is TGTGCCAGCTCACCAACTGACTCCTACGAGCAGTACTTC. The full variable domain, rest sourced from reference TRBV18 and TRBJ2-7, is NAGVMQNPRHLVRRRGQEARLRCSPMKGHSHVYWYRQLPEEGLKFMVYLQKENIIDESGMPKERFSAEFPKEGPSILRIQQVVRGDSAAYFCASSPTDSYEQYFGPGTRLTVT.

This clone was detected once. Additional DNA sequences in this sample encode the identical CDR3. The V gene is TRBV18, the J gene TRBJ2-5; TRBD1 might be the D (5 bases). Trimming took 2 bases from V and 4 from J, leaving 8 bases between them. In germline, CDR1 is KGHSH, CDR2 LQKENI. The CDR3 contains 13 residues. CDR3 bases: TGTGCCAGCTCACCAAGGGGCGGAGAGACCCAGTACTTC. This codes for CASSPRGGETQYF.

This clone was seen a single time. This chain uses TRBV28 with TRBJ1-2; no firm D call. V was shortened by 4 bases and J by 7 bases, with 16 bases between the two germline ends. Germline CDR1 is MDHEN and CDR2 is SYDVKM. This CDR3 has 14 amino acids. CDR3 residues: CASSYPTKPPGYTF. CDR3 coding DNA: TGTGCCAGCAGTTACCCAACCAAGCCCCCTGGCTACACCTTC.

As for this clone: Different DNA sequences within this sample yield the same CDR3. The chain combines TRBV6-1 with TRBJ2-3, with D possibly matching TRBD2 (6 bases). Trimming pared 5 bases from V and 0 bases from J, leaving 9 bases between. This CDR3 contains 14 residues. CDR1 and CDR2 from the germline V gene are MNHNS and SASEGT. The CDR3 spells CASSPGGSTDTQYF. In DNA form, the CDR3 reads TGTGCCAGCAGTCCCGGGGGTAGCACAGATACGCAGTATTTT.

The chain combines TRBV11-2 with TRBJ2-7; TRBD2 matches 13 bases. CDR1 and CDR2 (germline): SGHAT, FQNNGV. Germline trimming cut 8 bases from V and 2 bases from J; bases unmatched to any gene: 6. The length of the CDR3 is 15 residues. The CDR3 spells CASHWGLAGPYEQYF. CDR3 DNA: TGTGCCAGCCACTGGGGACTAGCGGGGCCCTACGAGCAGTACTTC.

V gene TRBV5-1 combines with J gene TRBJ2-1; 9 positions match TRBD2. Losses at the gene ends were 2 bases for V and 8 bases for J; bases not matched to a gene: 5. This CDR3 contains 14 residues. CDR1 is SGHRS and CDR2 is YFSETQ in the germline V gene. CDR3 in DNA: TGCGCCAGCAGCTTAAGCGGGAGGTCCTATGAGCAGTTCTTC. Translating gives CASSLSGRSYEQFF.

A note on this clone: At one of its ends the junction is not consistent with the germline gene, which may arise from a read error. The chain has TRBV6-5 and TRBJ2-3, with TRBD2 identical over 9 bases. CDR1 and CDR2 (germline): MNHEY, SVGAGI. CDR3 size: 13 residues. The CDR3 region is CASSQTPGLATNF. CDR3 nucleotide sequence: TGTGCCAGCAGTCAAACGCCGGGACTAGCAACAAATTTT.

This clone was seen only a few times. The chain uses TRBV7-9 and TRBJ1-4; D is uncertain. With 5 bases removed from V and 0 bases from J, the gap between germline ends came to 7 bases. The length of the CDR3 is 14 residues. Germline V CDR1 and CDR2: SEHNR, FQNEAQ (reference sequence). CDR3 nucleotide sequence: TGTGCCAGCAGCCGTCAAGCAACTAATGAAAAACTGTTTTTT. Translating gives CASSRQATNEKLFF. The whole variable domain, remainder taken from reference TRBV7-9 and TRBJ1-4, is DTGVSQNPRHKITKRGQNVTFRCDPISEHNRLYWYRQTLGQGPEFLTYFQNEAQLEKSRLLSDRFSAERPKGSFSTLEIQRTEQGDSAMYLCASSRQATNEKLFFGSGTQLSVL.

This sequence joins TRBV28 and TRBJ2-3, with 11 positions matching TRBD2. Trimming removed 5 bases from V and 2 bases from J; junction bases left unmatched: 3. The CDR3 has 15 amino acids. The germline gives CDR1 MDHEN, CDR2 SYDVKM. DNA for the CDR3: TGTGCCAGCAGTAGACTAGCGGGGATCACAGATACGCAGTATTTT. Encoded protein: CASSRLAGITDTQYF.

This clone is a singleton in its sample. This chain joins TRBV18 and TRBJ2-7; possibly TRBD2 for D (5 bases). The V gene's germline CDR1 is KGHSH and CDR2 LQKENI. The CDR3 has 13 amino acids. V lost 5 bases and J lost 0, with 8 bases in between. The CDR3 DNA sequence: TGTGCCAGCTCAGACTACGGCTCCTACGAGCAGTACTTC. Its protein is CASSDYGSYEQYF.

The chain couples TRBV6-5 to TRBJ2-5; D is perhaps TRBD2 (6 bases). V lost 4 bases and J 1 base, leaving 10 bases between the germline ends. Per the germline V gene, CDR1 is MNHEY and CDR2 is SVGAGI. The CDR3 totals 14 residues. CDR3 residues: CASSSGGRQETQYF. The CDR3 DNA sequence: TGTGCCAGCAGTTCCGGAGGGCGCCAAGAGACCCAGTACTTC.

This clone has a single count. The V call is TRBV7-6, the J call TRBJ2-5; D remains ambiguous. Germline V CDR1 and CDR2: SGHVS, FNYEAQ. The CDR3 is made up of 12 amino acids. The ends were cut back, 1 base at V and 6 bases at J, with 6 bases in the middle. CDR3 sequence: CASSLGSQTQYF. The CDR3 DNA is TGTGCCAGCAGCTTAGGGTCTCAGACCCAGTACTTC.

V and J are TRBV5-1 and TRBJ2-3; 7 positions agree with TRBD2. Losses at the gene ends were 3 bases for V and 1 base for J; bases not matched to a gene: 11. The CDR3 spans 17 residues. Germline lookup yields CDR1 SGHRS and CDR2 YFSETQ. The CDR3 loop reads CASSSYTGGSRTDTQYF. CDR3 nucleotides: TGCGCCAGCAGCTCCTACACGGGGGGATCCCGCACAGATACGCAGTATTTT.

The genes are TRBV5-1 and TRBJ1-3; 9 positions match TRBD1. Looked up from germline, CDR1 is SGHRS and CDR2 is YFSETQ. V was clipped by 2 bases and J by 3 bases; unmatched bases: 9. CDR3 length: 17 residues. The CDR3 DNA sequence: TGCGCCAGCAGCTTCGACTCGACAGGGGGTGTTGGAAACACCATATATTTT. Protein product: CASSFDSTGGVGNTIYF.

V gene TRBV21-1 combines with J gene TRBJ1-2. TRBV21-1 has pseudogene status. This CDR3 is 9 amino acids long. CDR3 residues: CASIDGYTF. The CDR3 DNA sequence: TGTGCCAGCATTGATGGCTACACCTTC.

The rearrangement links TRBV5-6 to TRBJ2-7; 8 bases fit TRBD2. The CDR3 totals 16 residues. Trimming took 4 bases from V and 1 from J; bases not matched to a gene: 10. The germline V gene has CDR1 SGHDT and CDR2 YYEEEE. The CDR3 region has the DNA TGTGCCAGCAGCCCGGGGCCTAGCGGGTCTTCCTACGAGCAGTACTTC. Amino acids: CASSPGPSGSSYEQYF.

The chain joins TRBV21-1 to TRBJ2-3; the table's D call, TRBD1, was not checked against the DNA. TRBV21-1 constitutes a pseudogene. The CDR3 covers 17 residues. The DNA of the CDR3 is TGTGCCAGCAGCAAAGCTCGCCGACAGATACGCACAGATACGCAGTATTTT. It translates to CASSKARRQIRTDTQYF.

The chain combines TRBV28 with TRBJ1-1, with a tentative D call TRBD1 (5 bases). In germline, CDR1 is MDHEN, CDR2 SYDVKM. There are 13 residues in the CDR3. V lost 5 bases and J lost 11, with 18 bases in between. The CDR3 coding sequence is TGTGCCAGCAGTAGCGGGACGCTCTATCGGGCTTTCTTT. Residues: CASSSGTLYRAFF.

The genes are TRBV5-1 and TRBJ1-5; D is unresolved. The CDR3 loop spans 15 amino acids. Looked up from germline, CDR1 is SGHRS and CDR2 is YFSETQ. Trimming stripped 0 bases from V and 6 bases from J, with 13 bases between. As DNA, the CDR3 is TGCGCCAGCAGCTTGGACGGCACTTTTGGTCAGCCCCAGCATTTT. Its protein is CASSLDGTFGQPQHF.

This clone has only one observation. The genes are TRBV7-2 and TRBJ2-1, with D possibly being TRBD1 (6 bases). This CDR3 contains 15 residues. V shed 5 bases and J shed 8 bases, with 19 bases lying between them. CDR1 is SGHTA, CDR2 FQGNSA, per germline. In DNA, the CDR3 is TGTGCCAGCAGCCCGCAGATCGGGACACACGATGAGCAGTTCTTC. As protein: CASSPQIGTHDEQFF.

The V call is TRBV28, the J call TRBJ1-2; no clear D. Trimming cost V 5 bases and J 2 bases, with 6 bases left between them. The CDR3 is made up of 12 amino acids. Germline assignment: CDR1 MDHEN and CDR2 SYDVKM. DNA for the CDR3: TGTGCCAGCAGTGACATAAACTATGGCTACACCTTC. Translated, it gives CASSDINYGYTF.